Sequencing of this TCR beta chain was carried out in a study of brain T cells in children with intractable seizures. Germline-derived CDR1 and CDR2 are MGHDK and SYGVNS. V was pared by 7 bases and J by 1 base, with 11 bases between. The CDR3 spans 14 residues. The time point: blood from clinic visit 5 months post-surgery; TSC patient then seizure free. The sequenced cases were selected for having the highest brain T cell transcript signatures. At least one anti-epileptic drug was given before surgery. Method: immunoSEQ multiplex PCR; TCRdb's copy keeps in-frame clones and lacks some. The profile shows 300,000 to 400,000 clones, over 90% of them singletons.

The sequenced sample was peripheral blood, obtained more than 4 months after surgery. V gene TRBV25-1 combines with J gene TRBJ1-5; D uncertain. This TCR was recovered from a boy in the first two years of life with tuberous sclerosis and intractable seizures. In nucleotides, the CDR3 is TGTGCCAGCAAACAGTTTGGGAGCAATCAGCCCCAGCATTTT. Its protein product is CASKQFGSNQPQHF.